The present T cell receptor beta chain was sequenced within a study of CD8+CD57+ T cells in acquired aplastic anemia. For the study at large: DNA from sorted CD4+ and CD8+ cells averaged around 3 ug.

In patients chosen for sequencing, flow cytometry had shown CD8+CD57+ cell expansion. Template material for TCR beta VDJ and CDR3 profiling consisted of genomic DNA. One entry per CDR3 protein results from TCRdb running MiXCR on the reads. The data show a few hundred thousand distinct CDR3 sequences, around three fifths seen once. Germline values: CDR1 SGHNT, CDR2 YENEEA. The ends were cut back, 7 bases at V and 6 bases at J, with 13 bases in the middle. The CDR3 extends over 12 amino acids. Sequencing was performed on sorted CD4+, CD8+, or CD8+CD57+ T cells (not recorded which) from PBMCs. This clonotype originated in a human donor with aplastic anemia. V gene TRBV11-3 combines with J gene TRBJ2-7; D unresolved. Here the CDR3 DNA reads TGTGCCAGCACGCTAGTCGTCGGCGAGCAGTACTTC. Translating gives CASTLVVGEQYF.